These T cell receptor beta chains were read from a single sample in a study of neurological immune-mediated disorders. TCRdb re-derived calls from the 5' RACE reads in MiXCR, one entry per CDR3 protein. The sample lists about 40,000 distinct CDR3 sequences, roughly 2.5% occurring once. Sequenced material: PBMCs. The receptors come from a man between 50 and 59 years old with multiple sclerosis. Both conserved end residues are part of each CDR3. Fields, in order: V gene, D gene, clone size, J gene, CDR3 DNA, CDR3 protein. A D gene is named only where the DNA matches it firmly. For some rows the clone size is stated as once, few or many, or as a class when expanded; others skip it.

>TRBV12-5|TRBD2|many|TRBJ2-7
TGTGCTAGTGGTGGACTAGCGGGACCAAACTTCTACGAGCAGTACTTC
CASGGLAGPNFYEQYF
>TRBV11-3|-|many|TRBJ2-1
TGTGCCAGCAGCTTAGGGCGGAGCTCCTACAATGAGCAGTTCTTC
CASSLGRSSYNEQFF
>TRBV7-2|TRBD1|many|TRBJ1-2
TGTGCCAGCAGCTTATGGGACAGGGGGGGCTACACCTTC
CASSLWDRGGYTF
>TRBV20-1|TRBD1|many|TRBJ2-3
TGCAGTGCTTGGACCGGGACAGCCACAGATACGCAGTATTTT
CSAWTGTATDTQYF
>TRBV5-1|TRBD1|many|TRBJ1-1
TGCGCCAGCAGCTTCGGGGACAGTAGGAACACTGAAGCTTTCTTT
CASSFGDSRNTEAFF
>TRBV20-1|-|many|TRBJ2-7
TGCAGTGCTAGTTCAGCCTACGAGCAGTACTTC
CSASSAYEQYF
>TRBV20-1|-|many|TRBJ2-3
TGCAGTGCTTCTAACCTCTTATCACAGTATTTT
CSASNLLSQYF
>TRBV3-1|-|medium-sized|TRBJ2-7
TGTGCCAGCAGTTCGGATGTGGGTTGGGAGCAGTACTTC
CASSSDVGWEQYF
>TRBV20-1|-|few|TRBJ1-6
TGCAGTGCTAGATTAGGAGGCGTGGGTTCACCCCTCCACTTT
CSARLGGVGSPLHF
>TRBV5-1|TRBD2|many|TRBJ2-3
TGCGCCAGCTCTCTAGCGGGGCGCGATCAGAGCACAGATACGCAGTATTTT
CASSLAGRDQSTDTQYF
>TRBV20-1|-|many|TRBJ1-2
TGCAGTGCTAGAGATAAGGGGGGCGGCTATGGCTACACCTTC
CSARDKGGGYGYTF
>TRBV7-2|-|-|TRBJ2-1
TGTGCCAGCAGCTTAGCCAGGGACAATGAGCAGTTCTTC
CASSLARDNEQFF
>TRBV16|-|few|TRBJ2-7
TGTGCCAGCAGCCTGGAAAGGGCCACCGAGCAGTACTTC
CASSLERATEQYF
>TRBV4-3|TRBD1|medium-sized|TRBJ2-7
TGCGCCAGCAGCCATGTCGGGGGACAGGGTCGCGACGAGCAGTACTTC
CASSHVGGQGRDEQYF
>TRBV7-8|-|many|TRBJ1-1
TGTGCCAGCAGCTTAGCTGGGGTTATAAACACTGAAGCTTTCTTT
CASSLAGVINTEAFF
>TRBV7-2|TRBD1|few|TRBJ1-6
TGTGCCAGCAGCCCTCAGGGGGCTGTAACTTCACCCCTCAACTTT
CASSPQGAVTSPLNF
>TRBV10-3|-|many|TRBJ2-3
TGTGCCACCCTACGGGACCAACCCCGCACAGATACGCAGTATTTT
CATLRDQPRTDTQYF
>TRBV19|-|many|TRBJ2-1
TGTGCCAGTAAAGGGGACGGACACAATGAGCAGTTCTTC
CASKGDGHNEQFF
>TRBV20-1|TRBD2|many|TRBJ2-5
TGCAGTGCTAAGAATAGCGGGGACGAGACCCAGTACTTC
CSAKNSGDETQYF